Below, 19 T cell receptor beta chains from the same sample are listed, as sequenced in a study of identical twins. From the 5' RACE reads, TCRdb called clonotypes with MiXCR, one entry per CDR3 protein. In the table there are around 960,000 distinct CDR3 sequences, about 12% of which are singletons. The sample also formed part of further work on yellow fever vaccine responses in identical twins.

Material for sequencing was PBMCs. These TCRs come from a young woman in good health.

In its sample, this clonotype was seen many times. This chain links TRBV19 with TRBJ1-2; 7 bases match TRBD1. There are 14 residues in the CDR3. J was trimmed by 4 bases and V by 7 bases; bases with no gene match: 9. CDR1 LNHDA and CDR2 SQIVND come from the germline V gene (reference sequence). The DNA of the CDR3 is TGTGCCAGTACCGCCGGGACAGTCGGCTATGGCTACACCTTC. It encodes CASTAGTVGYGYTF. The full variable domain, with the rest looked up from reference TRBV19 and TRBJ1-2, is DGGITQSPKYLFRKEGQNVTLSCEQNLNHDAMYWYRQDPGQGLRLIYYSQIVNDFQKGDIAEGYSVSREKKESFPLTVTSAQKNPTAFYLCASTAGTVGYGYTFGSGTRLTVV.

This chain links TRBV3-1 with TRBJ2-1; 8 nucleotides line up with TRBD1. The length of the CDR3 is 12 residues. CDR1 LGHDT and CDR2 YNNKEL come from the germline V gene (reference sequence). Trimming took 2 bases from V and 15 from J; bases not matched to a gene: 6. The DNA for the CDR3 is TGTGCCAGCAGCCAATTCCGGGACAGGCTGTTCTTC. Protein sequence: CASSQFRDRLFF.

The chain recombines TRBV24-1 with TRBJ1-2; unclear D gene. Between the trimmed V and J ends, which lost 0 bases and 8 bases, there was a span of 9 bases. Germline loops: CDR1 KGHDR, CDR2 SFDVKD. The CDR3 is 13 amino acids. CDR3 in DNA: TGTGCCACCAGTGATTTGTGGAGTGGGGGCTACACCTTC. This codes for CATSDLWSGGYTF.

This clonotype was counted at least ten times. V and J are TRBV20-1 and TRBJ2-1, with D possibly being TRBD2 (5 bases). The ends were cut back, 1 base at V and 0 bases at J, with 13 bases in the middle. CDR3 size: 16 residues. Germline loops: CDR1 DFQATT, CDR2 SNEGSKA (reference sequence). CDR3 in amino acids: CSARVLETNSYNEQFF. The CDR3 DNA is TGCAGTGCTAGAGTATTGGAGACTAACTCCTACAATGAGCAGTTCTTC.

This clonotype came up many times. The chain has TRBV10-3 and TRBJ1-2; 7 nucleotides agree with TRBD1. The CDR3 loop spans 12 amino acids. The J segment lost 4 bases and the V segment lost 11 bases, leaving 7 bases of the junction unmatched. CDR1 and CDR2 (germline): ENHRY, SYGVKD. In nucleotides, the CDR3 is TGTGCCGCGGCCCCAGGGGGCTATGGCTACACCTTC. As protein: CAAAPGGYGYTF.

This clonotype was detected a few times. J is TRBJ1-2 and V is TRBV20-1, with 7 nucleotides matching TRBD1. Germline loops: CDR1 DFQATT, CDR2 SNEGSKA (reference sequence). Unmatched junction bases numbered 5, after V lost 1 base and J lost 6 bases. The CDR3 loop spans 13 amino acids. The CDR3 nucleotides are TGCAGTGCTAGAGGAATAGGGGGCCATGGCTACACCTTC. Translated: CSARGIGGHGYTF.

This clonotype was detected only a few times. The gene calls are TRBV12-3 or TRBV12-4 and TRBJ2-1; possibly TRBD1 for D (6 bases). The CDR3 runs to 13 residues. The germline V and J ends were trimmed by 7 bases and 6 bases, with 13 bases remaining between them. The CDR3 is CASNPKTGNEQFF. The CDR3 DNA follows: TGTGCCAGCAATCCGAAGACAGGCAATGAGCAGTTCTTC.

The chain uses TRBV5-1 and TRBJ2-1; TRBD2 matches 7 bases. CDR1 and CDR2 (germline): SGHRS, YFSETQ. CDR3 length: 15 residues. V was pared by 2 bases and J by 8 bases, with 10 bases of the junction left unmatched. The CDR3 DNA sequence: TGCGCCAGCAGCTTCCGAGGGAGGGGAAACGATGAGCAGTTCTTC. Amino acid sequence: CASSFRGRGNDEQFF.

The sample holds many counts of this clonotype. CDR3 in DNA: TGTGCCAGCAGCTTAGCGCGAGTACACACAGATACGCAGTATTTT. Its protein is CASSLARVHTDTQYF. V and J are TRBV7-8 and TRBJ2-3; D gene uncertain. V was pared by 0 bases and J by 2 bases, with 9 bases between. Germline V gene lookup returns CDR1 SGHVS and CDR2 FQNEAQ. This CDR3 region has 15 residues.

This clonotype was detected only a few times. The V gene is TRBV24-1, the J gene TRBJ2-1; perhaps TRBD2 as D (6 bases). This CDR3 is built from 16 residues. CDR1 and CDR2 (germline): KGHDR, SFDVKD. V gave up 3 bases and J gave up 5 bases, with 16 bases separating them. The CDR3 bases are TGTGCCACCAGTGATCGGTCGGCGGGACCCAACAATGAGCAGTTCTTC. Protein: CATSDRSAGPNNEQFF.

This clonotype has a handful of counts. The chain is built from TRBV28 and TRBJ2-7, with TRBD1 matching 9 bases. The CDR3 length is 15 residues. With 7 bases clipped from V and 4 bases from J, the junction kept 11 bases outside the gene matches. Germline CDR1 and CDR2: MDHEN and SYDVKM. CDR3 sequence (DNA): TGTGCCAGCACCCAACCAGGGACAGGGAGTTACGAGCAGTACTTC. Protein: CASTQPGTGSYEQYF. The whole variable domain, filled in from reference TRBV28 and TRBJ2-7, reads DVKVTQSSRYLVKRTGEKVFLECVQDMDHENMFWYRQDPGLGLRLIYFSYDVKMKEKGDIPEGYSVSREKKERFSLILESASTNQTSMYLCASTQPGTGSYEQYFGPGTRLTVT.

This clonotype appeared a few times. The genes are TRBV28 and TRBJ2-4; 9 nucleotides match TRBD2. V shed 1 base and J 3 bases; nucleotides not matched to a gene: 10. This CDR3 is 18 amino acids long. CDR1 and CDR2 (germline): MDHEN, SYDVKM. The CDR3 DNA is TGTGCCAGCAGTTTATTTGGTCTAGCGGGGACCAACAAAAACATTCAGTACTTC. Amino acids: CASSLFGLAGTNKNIQYF.

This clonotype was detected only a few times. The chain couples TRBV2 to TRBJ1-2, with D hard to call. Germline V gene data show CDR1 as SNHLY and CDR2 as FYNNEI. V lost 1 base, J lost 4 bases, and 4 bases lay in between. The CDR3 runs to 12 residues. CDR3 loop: CASSEVSYGYTF. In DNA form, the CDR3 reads TGTGCCAGCAGTGAAGTTTCCTATGGCTACACCTTC.

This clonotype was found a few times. In DNA form, the CDR3 reads TGTGCCATCAGTGTGTGGGGGGCTGAAGCTTTCTTT. It translates to CAISVWGAEAFF. The gene calls are TRBV10-3 and TRBJ1-1, with D perhaps TRBD1 (5 bases). The CDR3 is 12 residues long. Germline V CDR1 and CDR2: ENHRY, SYGVKD. The V end was cut by 4 bases, the J end by 6 bases, with 9 bases between.

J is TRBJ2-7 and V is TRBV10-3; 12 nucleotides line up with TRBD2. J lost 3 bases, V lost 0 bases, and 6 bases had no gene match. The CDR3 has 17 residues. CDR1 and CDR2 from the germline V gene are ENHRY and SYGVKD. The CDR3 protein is CAISESGLAGGIYEQYF. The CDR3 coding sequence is TGTGCCATCAGTGAGTCTGGCCTAGCGGGAGGGATCTACGAGCAGTACTTC.

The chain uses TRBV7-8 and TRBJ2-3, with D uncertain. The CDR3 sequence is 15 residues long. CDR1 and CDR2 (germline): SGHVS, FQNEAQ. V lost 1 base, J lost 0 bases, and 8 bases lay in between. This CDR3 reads CASSLEDMSTDTQYF. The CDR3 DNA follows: TGTGCCAGCAGCTTAGAGGATATGAGCACAGATACGCAGTATTTT.

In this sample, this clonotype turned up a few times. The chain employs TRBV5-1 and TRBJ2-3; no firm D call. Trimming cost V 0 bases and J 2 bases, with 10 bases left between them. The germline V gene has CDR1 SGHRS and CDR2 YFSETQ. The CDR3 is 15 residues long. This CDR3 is CASSLEASPTDTQYF. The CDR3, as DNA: TGCGCCAGCAGCTTGGAAGCGTCACCCACAGATACGCAGTATTTT.

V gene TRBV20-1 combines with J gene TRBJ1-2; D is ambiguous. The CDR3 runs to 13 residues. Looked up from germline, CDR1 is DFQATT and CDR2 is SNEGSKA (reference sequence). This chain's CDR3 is CSTEPRRSAGYTF. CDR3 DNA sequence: TGCTCCACCGAGCCCCGTCGTAGTGCGGGCTACACCTTC.

The CDR3 loop reads CASSLSTSGGKNIQYF. In nucleotides, the CDR3 is TGCGCCAGCAGCTTGTCGACTAGCGGGGGCAAAAACATTCAGTACTTC. The chain recombines TRBV5-1 with TRBJ2-4; 12 bases agree with TRBD2. The CDR3 spans 16 residues. Germline loops: CDR1 SGHRS, CDR2 YFSETQ. V shed 1 base and J 3 bases; nucleotides not matched to a gene: 2. Drawing the rest from reference TRBV5-1 and TRBJ2-4, the complete variable domain is KAGVTQTPRYLIKTRGQQVTLSCSPISGHRSVSWYQQTPGQGLQFLFEYFSETQRNKGNFPGRFSGRQFSNSRSEMNVSTLELGDSALYLCASSLSTSGGKNIQYFGAGTRLSVL.